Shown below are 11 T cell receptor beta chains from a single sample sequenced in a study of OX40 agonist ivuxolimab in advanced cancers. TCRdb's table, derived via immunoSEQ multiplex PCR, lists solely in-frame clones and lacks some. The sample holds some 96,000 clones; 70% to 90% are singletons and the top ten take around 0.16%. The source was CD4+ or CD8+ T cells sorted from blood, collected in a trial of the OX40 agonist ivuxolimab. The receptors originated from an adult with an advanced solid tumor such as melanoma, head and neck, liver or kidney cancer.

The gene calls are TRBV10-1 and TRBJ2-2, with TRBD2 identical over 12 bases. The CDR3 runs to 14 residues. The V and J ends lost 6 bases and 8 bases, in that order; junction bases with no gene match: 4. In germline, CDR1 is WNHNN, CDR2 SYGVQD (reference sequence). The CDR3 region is CASRRTSGTGELFF. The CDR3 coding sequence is TGCGCCAGCAGACGGACTAGCGGGACTGGGGAGCTGTTTTTT.

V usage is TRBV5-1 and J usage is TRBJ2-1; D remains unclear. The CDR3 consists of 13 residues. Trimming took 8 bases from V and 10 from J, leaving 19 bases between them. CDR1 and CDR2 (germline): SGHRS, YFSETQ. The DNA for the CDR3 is TGCGCCAGTAAACCCCCCTCCCGTGGCGAGCAGTTCTTC. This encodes CASKPPSRGEQFF.

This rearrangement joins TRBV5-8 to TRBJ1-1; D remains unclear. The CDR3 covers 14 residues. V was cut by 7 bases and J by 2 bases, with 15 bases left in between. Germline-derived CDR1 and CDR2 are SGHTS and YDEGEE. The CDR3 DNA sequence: TGTGCCAGCCCAAACCGGTGGGCAAACACTGAAGCTTTCTTT. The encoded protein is CASPNRWANTEAFF.

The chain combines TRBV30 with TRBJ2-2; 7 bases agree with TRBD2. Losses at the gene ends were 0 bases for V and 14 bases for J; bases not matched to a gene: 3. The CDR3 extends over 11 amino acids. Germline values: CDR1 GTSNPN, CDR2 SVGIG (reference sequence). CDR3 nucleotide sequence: TGTGCCTGGAGTGTGGGAGGGTTACTGTTTTTT. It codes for CAWSVGGLLFF.

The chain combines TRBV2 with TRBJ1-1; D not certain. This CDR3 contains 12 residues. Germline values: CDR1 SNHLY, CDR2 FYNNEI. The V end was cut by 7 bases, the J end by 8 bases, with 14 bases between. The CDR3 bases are TGTGCCAGCAACTTCGGGCAGACAGAAGCTTTCTTT. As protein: CASNFGQTEAFF.

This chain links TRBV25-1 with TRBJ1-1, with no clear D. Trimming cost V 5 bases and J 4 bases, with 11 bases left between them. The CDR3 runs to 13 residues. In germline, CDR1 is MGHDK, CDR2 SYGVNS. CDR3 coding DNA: TGTGCCAGCAGTCGCCCGGGAGGCACTGAAGCTTTCTTT. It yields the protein CASSRPGGTEAFF.

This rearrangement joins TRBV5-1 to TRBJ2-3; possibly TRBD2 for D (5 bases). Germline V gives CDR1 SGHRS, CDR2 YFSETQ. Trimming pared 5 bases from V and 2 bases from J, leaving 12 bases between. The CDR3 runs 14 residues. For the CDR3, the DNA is TGCGCCAGCAGATATACGGGAAACACAGATACGCAGTATTTT. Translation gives CASRYTGNTDTQYF.

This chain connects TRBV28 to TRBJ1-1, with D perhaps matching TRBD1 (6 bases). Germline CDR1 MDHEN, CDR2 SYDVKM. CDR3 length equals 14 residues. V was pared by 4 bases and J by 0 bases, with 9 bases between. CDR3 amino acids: CASSYRTVNTEAFF. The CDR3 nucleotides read TGTGCCAGCAGTTACCGGACAGTGAACACTGAAGCTTTCTTT.

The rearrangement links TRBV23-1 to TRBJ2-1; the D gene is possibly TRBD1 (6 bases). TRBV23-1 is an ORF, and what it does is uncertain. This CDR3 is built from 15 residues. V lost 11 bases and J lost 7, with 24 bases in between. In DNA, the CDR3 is TGCGCCCGTAGAAAACAGGGTAAGGTTGGGAATGAGCAGTTCTTC. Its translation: CARRKQGKVGNEQFF.

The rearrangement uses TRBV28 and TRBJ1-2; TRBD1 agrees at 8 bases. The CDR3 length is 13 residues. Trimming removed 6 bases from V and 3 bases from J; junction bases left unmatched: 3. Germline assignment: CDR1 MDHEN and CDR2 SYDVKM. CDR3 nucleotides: TGTGCCAGCAGGCTACAGGGGGACTATGGCTACACCTTC. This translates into CASRLQGDYGYTF.

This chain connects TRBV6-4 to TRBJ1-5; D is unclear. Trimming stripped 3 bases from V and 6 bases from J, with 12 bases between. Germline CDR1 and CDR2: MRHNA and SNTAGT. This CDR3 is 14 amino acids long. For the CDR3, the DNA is TGTGCCAGCAGTGAAATGGCAGGCCGTCAGCCCCAGCATTTT. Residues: CASSEMAGRQPQHF.